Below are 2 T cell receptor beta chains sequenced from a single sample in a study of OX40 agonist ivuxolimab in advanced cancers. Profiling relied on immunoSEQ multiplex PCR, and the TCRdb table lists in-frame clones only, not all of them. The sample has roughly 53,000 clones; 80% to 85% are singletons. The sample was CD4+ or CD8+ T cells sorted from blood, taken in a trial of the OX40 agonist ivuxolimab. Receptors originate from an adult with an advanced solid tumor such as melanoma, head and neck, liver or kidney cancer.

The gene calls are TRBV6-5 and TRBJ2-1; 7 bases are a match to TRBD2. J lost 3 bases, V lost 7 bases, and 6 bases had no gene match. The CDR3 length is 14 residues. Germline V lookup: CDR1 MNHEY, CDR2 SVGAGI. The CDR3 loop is CASTDPGGYNEQFF. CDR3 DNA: TGTGCCAGCACCGACCCGGGAGGCTACAATGAGCAGTTCTTC.

The CDR3 DNA follows: TGTGCCAGCAGCACAGCGGGAGCTTCCTACTACGAGCAGTACTTC. Protein: CASSTAGASYYEQYF. The chain couples TRBV6-5 to TRBJ2-7, with TRBD2 identical over 8 bases. Germline lookup yields CDR1 MNHEY and CDR2 SVGAGI. The V and J ends lost 6 bases and 3 bases, in that order; junction bases with no gene match: 10. The CDR3 length is 15 residues.